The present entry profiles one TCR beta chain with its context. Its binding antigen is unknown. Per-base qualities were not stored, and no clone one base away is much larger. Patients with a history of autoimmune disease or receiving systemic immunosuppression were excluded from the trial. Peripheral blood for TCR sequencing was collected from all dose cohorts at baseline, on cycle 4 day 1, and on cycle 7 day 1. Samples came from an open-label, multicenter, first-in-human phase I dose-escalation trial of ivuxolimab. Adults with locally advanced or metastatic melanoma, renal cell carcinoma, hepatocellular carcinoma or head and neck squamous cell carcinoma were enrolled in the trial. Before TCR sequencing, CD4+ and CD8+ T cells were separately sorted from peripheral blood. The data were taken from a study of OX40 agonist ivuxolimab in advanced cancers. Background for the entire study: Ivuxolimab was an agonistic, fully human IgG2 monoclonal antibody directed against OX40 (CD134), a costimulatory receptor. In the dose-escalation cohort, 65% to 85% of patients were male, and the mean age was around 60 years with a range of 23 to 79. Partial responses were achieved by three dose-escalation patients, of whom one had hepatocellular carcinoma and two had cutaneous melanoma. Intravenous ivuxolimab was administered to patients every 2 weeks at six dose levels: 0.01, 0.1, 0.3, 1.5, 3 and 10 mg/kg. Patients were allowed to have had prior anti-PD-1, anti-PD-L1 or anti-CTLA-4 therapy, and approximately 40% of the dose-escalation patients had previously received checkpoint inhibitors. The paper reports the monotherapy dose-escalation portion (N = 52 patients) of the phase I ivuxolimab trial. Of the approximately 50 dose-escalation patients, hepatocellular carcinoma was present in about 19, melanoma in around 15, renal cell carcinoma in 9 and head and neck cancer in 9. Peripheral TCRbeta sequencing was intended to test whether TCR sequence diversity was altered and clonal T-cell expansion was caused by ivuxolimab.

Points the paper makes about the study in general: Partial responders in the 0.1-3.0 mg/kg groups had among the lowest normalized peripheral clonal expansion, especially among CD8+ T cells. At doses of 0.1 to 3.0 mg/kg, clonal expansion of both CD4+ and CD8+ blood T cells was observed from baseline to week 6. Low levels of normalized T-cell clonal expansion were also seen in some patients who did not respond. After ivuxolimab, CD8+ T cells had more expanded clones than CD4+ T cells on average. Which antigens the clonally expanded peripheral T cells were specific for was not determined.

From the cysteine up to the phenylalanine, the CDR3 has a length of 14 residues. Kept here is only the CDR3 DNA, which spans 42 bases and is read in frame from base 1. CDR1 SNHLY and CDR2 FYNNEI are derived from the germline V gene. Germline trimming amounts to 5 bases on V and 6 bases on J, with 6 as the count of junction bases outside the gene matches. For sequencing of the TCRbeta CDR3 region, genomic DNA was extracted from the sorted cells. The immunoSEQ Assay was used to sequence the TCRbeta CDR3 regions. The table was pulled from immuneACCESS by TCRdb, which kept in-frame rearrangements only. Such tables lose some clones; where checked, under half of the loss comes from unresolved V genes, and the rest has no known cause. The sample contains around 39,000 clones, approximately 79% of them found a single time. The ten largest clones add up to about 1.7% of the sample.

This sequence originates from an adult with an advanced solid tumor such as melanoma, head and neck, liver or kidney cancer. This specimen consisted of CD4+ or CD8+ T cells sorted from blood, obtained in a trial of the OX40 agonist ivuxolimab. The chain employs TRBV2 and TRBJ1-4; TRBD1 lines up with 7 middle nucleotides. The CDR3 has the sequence CASSRGQAHEKLFF. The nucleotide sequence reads TGTGCCAGCAGTCGTGGACAGGCCCATGAAAAACTGTTTTTT.